This T cell receptor beta chain originates from a study of radiation and T cells in renal cell carcinoma (dated by TCRdb to the early 2020s). Study-level background: TCR beta sequencing covered 53 samples in total, comprising some 26 tumors and approximately 27 peripheral blood samples. Across all 50 or so samples, 3,800,000 or so unique CDR3 nucleotide sequences encoding about 2.4 million unique CDR3 amino acid sequences were identified. The last blood draw occurred 4 weeks after radiation, at the same time as nephrectomy. Broad study findings and their caveats: With a single-armed trial design, the study had no way to address how radiation dose or scheduling affects the TCR repertoire. In blood, the top tumor clonotypes increased between baseline and 2 weeks post-radiation and then shrank by 4 weeks, which suggests that tumor-resident clones expanded only transiently. No pretreatment tumor biopsies were available, so the baseline intratumoral presence of clonotypes could not be determined. Dynamics of the blood repertoire were not tracked past 4 weeks after treatment.

Explained via the paper, the time point label denotes: blood 4 weeks post-SBRT, at nephrectomy. Per the publication, the treatment or condition label means: 15 Gy SBRT to primary tumor, nephrectomy 4 weeks later. The samples were obtained from a clinical trial, where primary renal cell carcinomas were treated with 15 Gy stereotactic body radiation therapy and then removed by nephrectomy 4 weeks afterward. Serial peripheral blood from radiation-treated patients was sampled at baseline, 2 weeks and 4 weeks after SBRT to track tumor-enriched clonotypes. Renal cell carcinoma with clear cell pathology was present in all patients. The QIAamp DNA Blood Mini Kit (Qiagen) was used to prepare genomic DNA for TCR sequencing. The analyses included only samples that passed all quality control checks. In its sample, this clone was seen once. Its antigen is still unknown. The input lacks base qualities; no much larger clone sits a single base away.

The immunoSEQ kit was used, according to the manufacturer's recommendations, to generate TCR beta libraries from genomic DNA. To prepare libraries, a first multiplex PCR with proprietary primers was run, followed by a second PCR that added unique barcodes, and a bead cleanup was done after each round. Each sample batch included a kit-provided positive control reaction and a negative control reaction. The final libraries underwent checking on an Agilent 4200 TapeStation D1000 ScreenTape, volumetric pooling, and quantification by qPCR. Sequencing ran on an Illumina NextSeq500 with a MidOutput 150-cycle cartridge, using 156 Read1 and 15 Index1 cycles with kit custom primers. The pooled library was loaded at roughly 0.92 pM with an approximately 21% PhiX control spike-in. As for the original processing: The vendor-processed data were analyzed in R, and a clonotype was defined as all T cells that share the same CDR3 nucleotide sequence. In the clone abundance analyses, frequencies were normalized to the 10,000 most abundant clones in each sample. Before analysis, public T cell clones were removed, and these numbered fewer than six per sample on average. Tumor-enriched and baseline blood-enriched clonotypes were defined by at least a 32-fold difference in abundance between compartments. A beta-binomial differential abundance model was used to identify clonotypes that were expanded or contracted between blood time points. Similarity between tumor and blood repertoires was quantified using the Baroni-Urbani and Buser coefficient, and groups were compared with two-tailed Wilcoxon tests in R. TCRdb carries this immuneACCESS record with in-frame sequences only. Its versions omit some clonotypes, under half of them owing to an unresolved V gene in the studies checked, with the rest unexplained. V, J and clone size derive from that table, while D and trimming were established from the DNA sequence. The sample records about 64,000 clones, 65% to 80% of which are singletons. The ten largest make up 6.5% to 7.5% of the sample.

CDR1 and CDR2 were assigned from the germline V gene as MNHNS and SASEGT. Trimming takes 3 bases off V and 2 bases off J; junction bases not matched to a gene: 18. The CDR3 sequence holds 20 residues, the cysteine and phenylalanine included. The kept DNA is CDR3 alone, 60 bases in frame from the first base. The chain employs TRBV6-1 and TRBJ1-4, with 7 bases in between that match TRBD1. The sequence was obtained from a man aged 60 to 69 with renal cell carcinoma. The input for sequencing was blood, taken from a patient whose treatment included radiotherapy and nephrectomy. The nucleotide sequence is TGTGCCAGCAGTGAGAGCCTTAGACAGGGTCTATGGGGGACTAATGAAAAACTGTTTTTT. It encodes CASSESLRQGLWGTNEKLFF.